The sample holds many counts of the clone carrying this TCR beta chain. The TCR beta library used iRepertoire HTBI primers with Arm-PCR amplification of CDR3. In TCRdb, the multiplex PCR reads were re-called with MiXCR into one record per CDR3 protein. The sample consists of 420,000 or so distinct CDR3 sequences, 16% of them appearing once. The data were obtained in a study of regulatory T cells in long-lasting Graves disease. V was cut by 1 base and J by 2 bases, with 14 bases left in between. CDR1 and CDR2 (germline): SGHTA, FQGNSA. The CDR3 has 16 residues. Time point here: newly diagnosed GD, antithyroid drugs for less than 3 months. Extracted PBMC RNA gave rise to the TCR library. This same sample was also taken into another study, of T cells in Graves' hyperthyroidism and ophthalmopathy.

The specimen comprised peripheral blood mononuclear cells (PBMCs), sampled at new diagnosis, from a patient treated with antithyroid drugs. The receptor comes from a woman between 18 and 29 years old with Graves disease. The rearrangement joins TRBV7-2 to TRBJ1-1; weak D call: TRBD1 (5 bases). The CDR3 sequence: CASSLVGRVGNTEAFF. The DNA for the CDR3 is TGTGCCAGCAGCTTAGTAGGCAGGGTGGGCAACACTGAAGCTTTCTTT.